The 32 T cell receptor beta chains reported below all come from one sample, sequenced in a study of early T cells in non-severe SARS-CoV-2 infection. TCRdb re-derived calls from the 5' RACE reads in MiXCR, one entry per CDR3 protein. The sample includes roughly 100,000 distinct CDR3 sequences, around 13% of them seen just once. The sequencing input was whole blood. The source is an adult who was a healthcare worker with PCR-confirmed SARS-CoV-2 infection or an uninfected control (not recorded which).

The chain uses TRBV27 and TRBJ1-2; 8 nucleotides agree with TRBD1. V shed 8 bases, J shed 8 bases, and the junction held 10 bases outside the gene matches. CDR1 and CDR2 (germline): MNHEY, SMNVEV (reference sequence). This CDR3 has 13 residues. The CDR3 DNA is TGTGCCAGCGCGAACGACAGGGGACAGGGCTACACCTTC. Translated, it gives CASANDRGQGYTF.

The V gene is TRBV11-2, the J gene TRBJ1-2; D gene uncertain. The V and J ends lost 4 bases and 7 bases respectively, with 13 bases between them. Germline values: CDR1 SGHAT, CDR2 FQNNGV. This CDR3 region has 13 residues. The chain's CDR3 is CASSSLGEAGYTF. The CDR3 coding sequence is TGTGCCAGCAGCTCCCTCGGGGAGGCTGGCTACACCTTC.

This clonotype has only one observation. This may arise from a read error, as a much more abundant clone is one base away. The chain recombines TRBV20-1 with TRBJ1-1; perhaps TRBD1 as D (6 bases). Germline V gives CDR1 DFQATT, CDR2 SNEGSKA (reference sequence). The CDR3 consists of 13 residues. This CDR3 reads CSADTGRGTEASF. CDR3 in DNA: TGCAGTGCTGACACAGGGAGAGGCACTGAAGCTTCCTTT.

This clonotype was detected many times. In nucleotides, the CDR3 is TGTGCCAGCAGCGTAGAAGGGACAGATCAGCCCCAGCATTTT. Translated, it gives CASSVEGTDQPQHF. V and J are TRBV9 and TRBJ1-5, with TRBD1 matching over 7 bases. This CDR3 contains 14 residues. With V trimmed by 0 bases and J by 5 bases, 2 bases remained unmatched. Germline values: CDR1 SGDLS, CDR2 YYNGEE.

This clonotype was seen only a few times. V usage is TRBV7-9 and J usage is TRBJ2-3; 8 nucleotides line up with TRBD1. CDR1 and CDR2 (germline): SEHNR, FQNEAQ (reference sequence). This CDR3 spans 16 amino acids. V was clipped by 5 bases and J by 4 bases; unmatched bases: 11. The CDR3 DNA reads as TGTGCCAGCAGCACCCACCTCAGGACAGGGTCAGATACGCAGTATTTT. It yields the protein CASSTHLRTGSDTQYF.

In DNA form, the CDR3 reads TGTGCCAGCAGCGTAGGGTCAGATACGCAGTATTTT. It is translated as CASSVGSDTQYF. The gene calls are TRBV9 and TRBJ2-3; D remains ambiguous. Deletions cut 0 bases from V and 4 bases from J, with 3 bases between. This CDR3 region has 12 residues. The V gene's germline CDR1 is SGDLS and CDR2 YYNGEE.

This chain uses TRBV29-1 with TRBJ2-5, with 15 bases identical to TRBD2. Trimming at V came to 6 bases and at J to 3 bases, leaving 2 bases not matched to a gene. Germline CDR1 is SQVTM and CDR2 is ANQGSEA. This CDR3 is built from 14 residues. This CDR3 is CSVGTSGGKETQYF. The CDR3 DNA sequence: TGCAGCGTCGGGACTAGCGGGGGGAAAGAGACCCAGTACTTC.

In this sample, this clonotype turned up a few times. The chain links TRBV27 to TRBJ1-2, with D perhaps matching TRBD1 (6 bases). The CDR3 is made up of 14 amino acids. The germline V and J ends were trimmed by 5 bases and 3 bases, with 13 bases remaining between them. The germline V gene has CDR1 MNHEY and CDR2 SMNVEV (reference sequence). CDR3 nucleotides: TGTGCCAGCAGTCAGAGGACAGTCCACTATGGCTACACCTTC. Protein product: CASSQRTVHYGYTF.

This chain links TRBV7-9 with TRBJ1-1; no clear D. CDR3 size: 11 residues. CDR1 and CDR2 from the germline V gene are SEHNR and FQNEAQ (reference sequence). The V end was cut by 8 bases, the J end by 0 bases, with 4 bases between. This chain's CDR3 is CASAVNTEAFF. CDR3 nucleotide sequence: TGTGCCAGCGCGGTGAACACTGAAGCTTTCTTT. Supplemented by reference TRBV7-9 and TRBJ1-1, the full variable domain reads DTGVSQNPRHKITKRGQNVTFRCDPISEHNRLYWYRQTLGQGPEFLTYFQNEAQLEKSRLLSDRFSAERPKGSFSTLEIQRTEQGDSAMYLCASAVNTEAFFGQGTRLTVV.

This clonotype was seen only a few times. The rearrangement uses TRBV7-2 and TRBJ2-3; possibly TRBD2 for D (7 bases). Germline loops: CDR1 SGHTA, CDR2 FQGNSA. The V end lost 5 bases, the J end lost 0 bases, and 15 bases lay between the germline ends. The CDR3 has 16 residues. This CDR3 is CASSPRRGGSTDTQYF. The CDR3 DNA follows: TGTGCCAGCAGCCCGAGGAGGGGGGGTAGCACAGATACGCAGTATTTT.

This clonotype came up many times. The rearrangement joins TRBV4-2 to TRBJ2-5; tentatively, D is TRBD1 or TRBD2 (5 bases each). From germline, CDR1 is LGHNA and CDR2 YNFKEQ. V dropped 2 bases and J dropped 0 bases, with 10 bases sitting between them. This CDR3 has 15 amino acids. CDR3 sequence (DNA): TGTGCCAGCAGCCAACGACAGAGGGACCAAGAGACCCAGTACTTC. Its translation: CASSQRQRDQETQYF.

This clonotype occurred a few times. J is TRBJ1-5 and V is TRBV6-5; 7 bases are shared with TRBD1. Germline CDR1 and CDR2: MNHEY and SVGAGI. The junction had 12 bases not matched to a gene; V was cut back by 6 bases and J by 7 bases. CDR3 length: 15 residues. Written as DNA, the CDR3 is TGTGCCAGCAGACAGACAGGGCTCATTCCCCAGCCCCAGCATTTT. Residues: CASRQTGLIPQPQHF.

The DNA for the CDR3 is TGCAGTGCTGATAGGGATTTGGGTAGCCAATACCAAGAGACCCAGTACTTC. Translation gives CSADRDLGSQYQETQYF. V gene TRBV20-1 combines with J gene TRBJ2-5; D gene ambiguous. Trimming removed 5 bases from V and 0 bases from J, with 22 bases in between. CDR1 and CDR2 (germline): DFQATT, SNEGSKA (reference sequence). The CDR3 loop spans 17 amino acids.

This clonotype appeared a few times. This CDR3 is CSATNRGDTQYF. CDR3 DNA: TGCAGCGCTACTAACAGGGGCGACACGCAGTATTTT. The V gene is TRBV29-1, the J gene TRBJ2-3, with 7 bases lining up with TRBD1. The trim removed 7 bases at V and 9 bases at J, leaving 10 bases unmatched. Per germline, CDR1 SQVTM and CDR2 ANQGSEA. The CDR3 loop spans 12 amino acids.

This clonotype was seen a few times. This chain joins TRBV18 and TRBJ1-1, with TRBD1 as a possible D gene (6 bases). This CDR3 is built from 15 residues. Trimming pared 1 base from V and 7 bases from J, leaving 16 bases between. Germline V gene sequence: CDR1 KGHSH, CDR2 LQKENI. The CDR3 spells CASSPLAGELIEAFF. As DNA, the CDR3 is TGTGCCAGCTCACCACTCGCAGGGGAGCTCATTGAAGCTTTCTTT.

This rearrangement joins TRBV6-1 to TRBJ1-2; D is uncertain. The CDR3 has 15 amino acids. The V gene's germline CDR1 is MNHNS and CDR2 SASEGT. Deletions cut 6 bases from V and 3 bases from J, with 17 bases between. CDR3 sequence: CASSTLTGPDYGYTF. The CDR3 nucleotides are TGTGCCAGCAGCACACTAACCGGGCCCGACTATGGCTACACCTTC.

The rearrangement uses TRBV25-1 and TRBJ2-5; D perhaps matches TRBD2 (5 bases). Germline V CDR1 and CDR2: MGHDK, SYGVNS. Trimming shortened V by 4 bases and J by 4 bases, and 13 bases separated the two germline ends. The CDR3 has 14 amino acids. The CDR3 region has the DNA TGTGCCAGCAGTGCGAAACTAGGGAGAGAGACCCAGTACTTC. Translated: CASSAKLGRETQYF. The full variable domain, its missing parts supplied by reference TRBV25-1 and TRBJ2-5, is EADIYQTPRYLVIGTGKKITLECSQTMGHDKMYWYQQDPGMELHLIHYSYGVNSTEKGDLSSESTVSRIRTEHFPLTLESARPSHTSQYLCASSAKLGRETQYFGPGTRLLVL.

This clonotype has just one count. J is TRBJ1-2 and V is TRBV3-1; 9 bases agree with TRBD1. Germline CDR1 is LGHDT and CDR2 is YNNKEL (reference sequence). Trimming took 4 bases from V and 8 from J; bases not matched to a gene: 14. The CDR3 is 16 residues long. This chain's CDR3 is CASSPSPGQGIGGYTF. DNA for the CDR3: TGTGCCAGCAGCCCTTCCCCCGGACAGGGGATAGGAGGCTACACCTTC.

This chain connects TRBV5-1 to TRBJ2-2; D unresolved. The V gene's germline CDR1 is SGHRS and CDR2 YFSETQ. V was trimmed by 2 bases and J by 0 bases, leaving 5 bases between them. The CDR3 loop spans 14 amino acids. The CDR3 nucleotides read TGCGCCAGCAGCTTAAGCACGAACACCGGGGAGCTGTTTTTT. It encodes CASSLSTNTGELFF.

This clonotype appeared a few times. The V call is TRBV10-2, the J call TRBJ2-3; D might be TRBD2 (6 bases). V lost 6 bases to trimming and J lost 1 base, with 14 bases between them. This CDR3 has 15 amino acids. Germline V gives CDR1 WSHSY, CDR2 SAAADI. The CDR3 DNA follows: TGCGCCAGCAGAGTGACTAGTGGCGGCACAGATACGCAGTATTTT. Protein sequence: CASRVTSGGTDTQYF.

This clonotype was detected only once. This chain joins TRBV19 and TRBJ2-2; either TRBD1 or TRBD2 may fit D (5 bases each). Trimming left V 3 bases short and J 3 bases short, with 8 bases between. CDR3 size: 14 residues. Germline CDR1 LNHDA, CDR2 SQIVND (reference sequence). The CDR3: CASSMGRYTGELFF. The CDR3 DNA follows: TGTGCCAGTAGTATGGGACGTTACACCGGGGAGCTGTTTTTT. Together with reference TRBV19 and TRBJ2-2, the CDR3 gives the full variable domain: DGGITQSPKYLFRKEGQNVTLSCEQNLNHDAMYWYRQDPGQGLRLIYYSQIVNDFQKGDIAEGYSVSREKKESFPLTVTSAQKNPTAFYLCASSMGRYTGELFFGEGSRLTVL.

The rearrangement uses TRBV7-2 and TRBJ2-5; D not resolved. CDR1 SGHTA and CDR2 FQGNSA come from the germline V gene. The CDR3 covers 13 residues. The V gene lost 1 base and the J gene lost 4 bases, with 7 bases spanning the gap. Here the CDR3 DNA reads TGTGCCAGCAGCTTAGGAATAAGAGAGACCCAGTACTTC. Protein sequence: CASSLGIRETQYF.

The sample holds a few counts of this clonotype. V usage is TRBV11-2 and J usage is TRBJ2-3; D gene unclear. The germline gives CDR1 SGHAT, CDR2 FQNNGV. The CDR3 extends over 13 amino acids. Deletions cut 7 bases from V and 4 bases from J, with 12 bases between. CDR3 region: CASTDTPSDTQYF. CDR3 in DNA: TGTGCCAGCACCGATACCCCTTCAGATACGCAGTATTTT.

The sample holds many counts of this clonotype. CDR3 DNA sequence: TGTGCCAGCAGCCAAGGGGGGTCCATCCGAGCTTTCTTT. It codes for CASSQGGSIRAFF. J is TRBJ1-1 and V is TRBV14; possibly TRBD1 for D (5 bases). Germline V lookup: CDR1 SGHDN, CDR2 FVKESK. The length of the CDR3 is 13 residues. The V end lost 1 base, the J end lost 10 bases, and 13 bases lay between the germline ends.

This clonotype was counted a few times. V and J are TRBV12-3 or TRBV12-4 and TRBJ1-5; the match to TRBD1 covers 10 bases. The CDR3 loop spans 16 amino acids. V was clipped by 4 bases and J by 2 bases; unmatched bases: 5. CDR3 in amino acids: CASSSDRGQGNQPQHF. In DNA form, the CDR3 reads TGTGCCAGCAGTTCCGACAGGGGGCAGGGCAATCAGCCCCAGCATTTT.

This clonotype was recorded many times. The rearrangement uses TRBV6-2 or TRBV6-3 and TRBJ2-1; D remains ambiguous. The CDR3 totals 15 residues. Trimming cost V 2 bases and J 8 bases, with 16 bases left between them. The V gene's germline CDR1 is MNHEY and CDR2 SVGEGT. CDR3 bases: TGTGCCAGCAGTTACCCCCTTCCCCCCTTCGATGAGCAGTTCTTC. This encodes CASSYPLPPFDEQFF.

This clonotype was detected a few times. This chain uses TRBV6-6 with TRBJ2-2; D tentatively reads TRBD1 or TRBD2 (5 bases each). V was trimmed by 6 bases and J by 0 bases, leaving 11 bases between them. The CDR3 has 15 amino acids. Germline CDR1 MNHNY, CDR2 SVGAGI (reference sequence). CDR3 DNA: TGTGCCAGCAGATCCGGGACGGCGAACACCGGGGAGCTGTTTTTT. Translating it yields CASRSGTANTGELFF.

This clonotype was seen more than once but under ten times. The rearrangement links TRBV27 to TRBJ1-4; D remains unclear. The germline gives CDR1 MNHEY, CDR2 SMNVEV (reference sequence). Trimming shortened V by 3 bases and J by 8 bases, and 10 bases separated the two germline ends. CDR3 size: 13 residues. In DNA form, the CDR3 reads TGTGCCAGCAGTTTGGCAGGCCGAGAAAAACTGTTTTTT. It translates to CASSLAGREKLFF.

This clonotype has just a few counts. The rearrangement links TRBV11-2 to TRBJ2-2; 9 bases map to TRBD2. CDR3 length equals 15 residues. From germline, CDR1 is SGHAT and CDR2 FQNNGV. With V trimmed by 3 bases and J by 6 bases, 5 bases remained unmatched. CDR3 coding DNA: TGTGCCAGCAGCTTCCCTAGCGGGATCTCCGGGGAGCTGTTTTTT. Its translation: CASSFPSGISGELFF.

This clonotype was found a few times. The gene calls are TRBV6-2 or TRBV6-3 and TRBJ2-1; 8 bases are a match to TRBD2. Germline values: CDR1 MNHEY, CDR2 SVGEGT. J lost 6 bases, V lost 8 bases, and 3 bases had no gene match. There are 12 residues in the CDR3. The CDR3 DNA follows: TGTGCCAGCGGCGGACTAGCCAATGAGCAGTTCTTC. Its translation: CASGGLANEQFF.

The rearrangement joins TRBV20-1 to TRBJ2-3, with a tentative D call TRBD2 (7 bases). Germline V gives CDR1 DFQATT, CDR2 SNEGSKA (reference sequence). CDR3 length: 13 amino acids. The CDR3 sequence is CLSFGGPTDTQYF. CDR3 coding DNA: TGCTTGTCCTTCGGGGGGCCCACAGATACGCAGTATTTT.

At least ten counts were recorded for this clonotype. The chain is built from TRBV5-6 and TRBJ1-2; D not resolved. The V gene lost 1 base and the J gene lost 4 bases, with 11 bases spanning the gap. Germline V lookup: CDR1 SGHDT, CDR2 YYEEEE. CDR3 length equals 14 residues. For the CDR3, the DNA is TGTGCCAGCAGCTTGAACCTTGTGGGCTATGGCTACACCTTC. Residues: CASSLNLVGYGYTF. Full variable domain (outside the CDR3, taken from reference TRBV5-6 and TRBJ1-2): DAGVTQSPTHLIKTRGQQVTLRCSPKSGHDTVSWYQQALGQGPQFIFQYYEEEERQRGNFPDRFSGHQFPNYSSELNVNALLLGDSALYLCASSLNLVGYGYTFGSGTRLTVV.